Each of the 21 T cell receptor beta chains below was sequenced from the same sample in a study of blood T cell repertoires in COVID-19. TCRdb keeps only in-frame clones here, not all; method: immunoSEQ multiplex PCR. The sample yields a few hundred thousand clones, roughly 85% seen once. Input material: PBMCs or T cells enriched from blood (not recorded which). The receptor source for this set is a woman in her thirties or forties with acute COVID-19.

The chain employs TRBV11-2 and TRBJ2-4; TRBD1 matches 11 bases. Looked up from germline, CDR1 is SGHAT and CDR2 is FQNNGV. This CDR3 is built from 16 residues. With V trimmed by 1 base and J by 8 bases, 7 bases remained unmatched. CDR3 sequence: CASSLGGGTGGYIQYF. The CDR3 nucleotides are TGTGCCAGCAGCTTAGGGGGAGGGACAGGGGGATACATTCAGTACTTC.

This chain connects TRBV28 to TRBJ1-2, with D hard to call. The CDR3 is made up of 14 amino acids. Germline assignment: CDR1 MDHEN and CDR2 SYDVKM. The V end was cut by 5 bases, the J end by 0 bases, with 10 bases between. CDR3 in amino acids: CASSPRTPNYGYTF. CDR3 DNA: TGTGCCAGCAGTCCCAGGACTCCTAACTATGGCTACACCTTC.

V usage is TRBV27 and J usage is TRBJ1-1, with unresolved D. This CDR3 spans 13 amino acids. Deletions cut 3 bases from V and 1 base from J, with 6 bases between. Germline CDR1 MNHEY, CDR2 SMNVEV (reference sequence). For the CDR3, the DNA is TGTGCCAGCAGTTTTAACAGGAACACTGAAGCTTTCTTT. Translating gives CASSFNRNTEAFF.

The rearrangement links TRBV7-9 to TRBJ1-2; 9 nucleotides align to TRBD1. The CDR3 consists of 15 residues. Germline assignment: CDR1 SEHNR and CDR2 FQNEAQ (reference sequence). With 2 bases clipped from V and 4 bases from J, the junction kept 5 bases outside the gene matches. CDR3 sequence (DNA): TGTGCCAGCAGCTTATCAGGGACAGGGAGCTATGGCTACACCTTC. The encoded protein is CASSLSGTGSYGYTF.

The CDR3 nucleotides read TGTGCCAGCAGCTTGGATTTCAGTAGCAATCAGCCCCAGCATTTT. It is translated as CASSLDFSSNQPQHF. The genes are TRBV5-8 and TRBJ1-5, with D uncertain. The CDR3 is 15 residues long. Looked up from germline, CDR1 is SGHTS and CDR2 is YDEGEE. V lost 0 bases, J lost 0 bases, and 7 bases lay in between.

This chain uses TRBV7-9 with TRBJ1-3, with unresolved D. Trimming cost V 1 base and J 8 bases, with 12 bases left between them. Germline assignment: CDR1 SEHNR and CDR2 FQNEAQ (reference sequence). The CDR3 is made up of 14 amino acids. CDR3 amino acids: CASSLGELRDTIYF. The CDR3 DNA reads TGTGCCAGCAGCTTAGGGGAACTGCGGGACACCATATATTTT.

CDR3 protein: CSAGATGSLEQYF. In nucleotides, the CDR3 is TGCAGCGCCGGGGCGACAGGGTCGCTCGAGCAGTACTTC. V and J are TRBV29-1 and TRBJ2-7; 7 bases agree with TRBD1. Germline V gene sequence: CDR1 SQVTM, CDR2 ANQGSEA. The V segment lost 7 bases and the J segment 6 bases; nucleotides outside the gene matches: 12. CDR3 length equals 13 residues.

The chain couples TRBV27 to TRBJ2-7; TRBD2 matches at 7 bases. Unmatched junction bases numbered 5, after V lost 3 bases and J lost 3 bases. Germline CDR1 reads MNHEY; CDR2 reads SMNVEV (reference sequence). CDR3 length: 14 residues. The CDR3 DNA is TGTGCCAGCAGTTTGGCGGGAGCTTACTACGAGCAGTACTTC. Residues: CASSLAGAYYEQYF.

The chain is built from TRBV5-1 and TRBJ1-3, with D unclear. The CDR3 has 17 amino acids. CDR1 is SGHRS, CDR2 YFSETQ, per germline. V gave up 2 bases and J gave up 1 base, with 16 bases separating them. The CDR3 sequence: CASSLGPGVRSGNTIYF. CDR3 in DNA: TGCGCCAGCAGCTTAGGTCCCGGGGTTAGGTCTGGAAACACCATATATTTT.

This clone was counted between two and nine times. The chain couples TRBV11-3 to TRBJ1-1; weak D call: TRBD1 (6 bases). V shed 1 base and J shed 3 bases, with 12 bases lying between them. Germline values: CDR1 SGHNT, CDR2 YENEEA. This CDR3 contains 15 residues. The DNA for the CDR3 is TGTGCCAGCAGCTTAGGGGGCGAGGGGGACACTGAAGCTTTCTTT. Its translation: CASSLGGEGDTEAFF.

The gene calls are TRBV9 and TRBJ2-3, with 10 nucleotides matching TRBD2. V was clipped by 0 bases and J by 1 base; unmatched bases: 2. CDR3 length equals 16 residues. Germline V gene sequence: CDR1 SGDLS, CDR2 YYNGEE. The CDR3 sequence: CASSVVGTSGTDTQYF. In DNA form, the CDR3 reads TGTGCCAGCAGCGTAGTAGGGACTAGCGGCACAGATACGCAGTATTTT.

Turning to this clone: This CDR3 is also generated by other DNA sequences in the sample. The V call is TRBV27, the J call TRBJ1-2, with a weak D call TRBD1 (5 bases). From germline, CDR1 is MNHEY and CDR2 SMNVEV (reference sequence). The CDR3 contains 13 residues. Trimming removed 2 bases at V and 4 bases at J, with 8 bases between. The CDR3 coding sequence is TGTGCCAGCAGTTTAGGGCAGGGCTATGGCTACACCTTC. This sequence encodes CASSLGQGYGYTF.

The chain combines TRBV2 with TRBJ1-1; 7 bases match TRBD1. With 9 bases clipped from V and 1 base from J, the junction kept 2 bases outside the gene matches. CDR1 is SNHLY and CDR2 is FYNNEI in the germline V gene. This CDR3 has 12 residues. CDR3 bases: TGTGCCAGGTACAGGGGGAACACTGAAGCTTTCTTT. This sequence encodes CARYRGNTEAFF.

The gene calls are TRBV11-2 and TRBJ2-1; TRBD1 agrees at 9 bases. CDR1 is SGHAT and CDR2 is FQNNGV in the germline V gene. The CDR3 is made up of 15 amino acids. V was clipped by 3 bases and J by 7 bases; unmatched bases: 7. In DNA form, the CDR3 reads TGTGCCAGCAGCTTTAACAGGGGGCGGGGGAATGAGCAGTTCTTC. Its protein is CASSFNRGRGNEQFF. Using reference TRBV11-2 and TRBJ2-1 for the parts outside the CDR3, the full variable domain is EAGVAQSPRYKIIEKRQSVAFWCNPISGHATLYWYQQILGQGPKLLIQFQNNGVVDDSQLPKDRFSAERLKGVDSTLKIQPAKLEDSAVYLCASSFNRGRGNEQFFGPGTRLTVL.

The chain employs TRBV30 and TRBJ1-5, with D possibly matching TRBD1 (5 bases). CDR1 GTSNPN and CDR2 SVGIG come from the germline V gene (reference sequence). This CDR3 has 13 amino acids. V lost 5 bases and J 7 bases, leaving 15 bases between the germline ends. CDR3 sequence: CAWGRGGEQPQHF. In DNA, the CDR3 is TGTGCCTGGGGAAGAGGAGGGGAACAGCCCCAGCATTTT.

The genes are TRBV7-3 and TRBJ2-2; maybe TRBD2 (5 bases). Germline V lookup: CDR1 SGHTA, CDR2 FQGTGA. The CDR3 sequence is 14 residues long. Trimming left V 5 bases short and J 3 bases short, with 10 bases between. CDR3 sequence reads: CASSPGLYTGELFF. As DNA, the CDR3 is TGTGCCAGCAGCCCTGGACTCTACACCGGGGAGCTGTTTTTT.

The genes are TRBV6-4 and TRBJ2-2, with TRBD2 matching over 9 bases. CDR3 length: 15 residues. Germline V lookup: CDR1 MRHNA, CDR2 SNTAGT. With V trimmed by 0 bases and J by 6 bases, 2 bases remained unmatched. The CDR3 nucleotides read TGTGCCAGCAGTGACTCGGCGGGAGGGTCCGGGGAGCTGTTTTTT. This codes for CASSDSAGGSGELFF.

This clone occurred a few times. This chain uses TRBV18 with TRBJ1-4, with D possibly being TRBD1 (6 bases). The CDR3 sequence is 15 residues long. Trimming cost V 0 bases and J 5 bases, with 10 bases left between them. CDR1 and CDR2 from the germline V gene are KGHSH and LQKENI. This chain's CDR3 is CASSPPGQLNEKLFF. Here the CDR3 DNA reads TGTGCCAGCTCACCACCGGGACAACTGAATGAAAAACTGTTTTTT.

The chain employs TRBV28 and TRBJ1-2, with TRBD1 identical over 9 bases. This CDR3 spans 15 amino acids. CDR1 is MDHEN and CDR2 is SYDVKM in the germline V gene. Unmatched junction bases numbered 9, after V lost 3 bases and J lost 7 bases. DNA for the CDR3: TGTGCCAGCAGTTTCCCGGGACAGGGAGGAGGTGGCTACACCTTC. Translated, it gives CASSFPGQGGGGYTF.

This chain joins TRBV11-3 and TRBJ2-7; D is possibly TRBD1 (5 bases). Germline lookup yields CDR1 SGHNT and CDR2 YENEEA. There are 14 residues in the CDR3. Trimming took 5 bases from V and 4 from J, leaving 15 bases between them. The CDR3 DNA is TGTGCCAGCAGCACAACCCCTCAGGGTTACGAGCAGTACTTC. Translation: CASSTTPQGYEQYF.

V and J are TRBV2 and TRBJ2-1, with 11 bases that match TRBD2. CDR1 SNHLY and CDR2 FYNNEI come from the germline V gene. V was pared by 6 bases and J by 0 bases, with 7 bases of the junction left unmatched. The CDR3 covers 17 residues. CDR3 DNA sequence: TGTGCCAGCAGGACGGGACTAGCGGATAGCTCCTACAATGAGCAGTTCTTC. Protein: CASRTGLADSSYNEQFF.